This T cell receptor (beta chain) was documented in a study of T cells expressing NK-cell markers. Study at large: TCR beta repertoires came from sorted CD3+CD56+NKG2C+, CD3+CD56+NKG2C- and CD3+CD56-NKG2C+ T cells. In the group of eight sequenced donors, seven were HCMV-seropositive and one was seronegative.

The CDR3 runs 13 residues. Comment on this clonotype: Its specificity is not known.

As the method of synthesis, 5'RACE template switching with UMIs yielded TCR beta cDNA. After re-calling the 5' RACE reads, TCRdb lists one entry per CDR3 protein, DNA absent. The table gives 550,000 to 600,000 distinct CDR3 sequences; the top ten clones make up 3% to 4.5% of it. Notes on the study in general: These clonotypes additionally ranked first within the CD3+CD56-NKG2C+ fraction of a handful of donors.

Sequencing input: blood T cells: a sorted CD56 or NKG2C T cell subset, CD4+ or CD8+ T cells, or bulk PBMC T cells (not recorded which). V usage is TRBV12-3 or TRBV12-4 and J usage is TRBJ2-5. The receptor's source is a man aged 18 to 30 in good health. The CDR3: CASSFGTRETQYF.